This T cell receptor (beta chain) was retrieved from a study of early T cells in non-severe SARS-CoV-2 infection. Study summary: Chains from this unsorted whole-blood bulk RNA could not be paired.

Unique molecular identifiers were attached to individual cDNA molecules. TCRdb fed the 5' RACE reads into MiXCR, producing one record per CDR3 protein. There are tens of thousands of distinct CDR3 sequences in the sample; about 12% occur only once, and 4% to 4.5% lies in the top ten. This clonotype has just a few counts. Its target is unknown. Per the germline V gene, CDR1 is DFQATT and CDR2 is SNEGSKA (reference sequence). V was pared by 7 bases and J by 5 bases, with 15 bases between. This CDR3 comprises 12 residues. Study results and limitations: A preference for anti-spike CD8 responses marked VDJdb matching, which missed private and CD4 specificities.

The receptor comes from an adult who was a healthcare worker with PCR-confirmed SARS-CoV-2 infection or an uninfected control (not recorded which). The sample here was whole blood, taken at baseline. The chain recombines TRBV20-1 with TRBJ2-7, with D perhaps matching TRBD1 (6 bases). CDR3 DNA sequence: TGCAGTGAAGGGACATCCTCTGACGAGCAGTACTTC. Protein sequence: CSEGTSSDEQYF.